This entry lists 18 T cell receptor beta chains sequenced from one sample in a study of glioma-infiltrating T cells after dendritic cell vaccination. TCRdb's table, derived via immunoSEQ multiplex PCR, lists solely in-frame clones and lacks some. The sample shows 95,000 or so clones, about 85% of them seen only once. Sequenced material: blood, taken before dendritic cell vaccination. Receptor source: a human donor with glioblastoma.

This clone has a single count. The chain employs TRBV21-1 and TRBJ2-2; the D segment call TRBD1 is taken from the table without a DNA check. TRBV21-1 is a listed pseudogene. The CDR3 loop spans 18 amino acids. CDR3 DNA: TGTGCCAGCAGCAAAGGGAGGCCGGGACAGGGGGCGATCGGGGAGCTGTTTTTT. Protein product: CASSKGRPGQGAIGELFF.

The chain carries TRBV29-1 and TRBJ1-2; D uncertain. The CDR3 consists of 10 residues. Trimming took 3 bases from V and 7 from J, leaving 6 bases between them. Germline CDR1 SQVTM, CDR2 ANQGSEA. The CDR3 sequence is CSVEEFGYTF. The CDR3 DNA follows: TGCAGCGTTGAGGAGTTTGGCTACACCTTC.

The chain recombines TRBV2 with TRBJ2-7; TRBD1 matches 8 bases. CDR1 is SNHLY and CDR2 is FYNNEI in the germline V gene. CDR3 size: 13 residues. V dropped 5 bases and J dropped 7; count of bases not matched to a gene: 7. CDR3 in amino acids: CASSLGQGWEQYF. The CDR3 coding sequence is TGTGCCAGCAGTCTCGGACAGGGATGGGAGCAGTACTTC.

This chain links TRBV6-1 with TRBJ2-5; 7 bases align to TRBD2. The CDR3 loop spans 16 amino acids. Trimming took 3 bases from V and 4 from J; bases not matched to a gene: 11. The germline V gene has CDR1 MNHNS and CDR2 SASEGT. The CDR3 region is CASSDTYGLDGETQYF. DNA for the CDR3: TGTGCCAGCAGTGATACCTATGGACTAGACGGAGAGACCCAGTACTTC.

This sequence joins TRBV9 and TRBJ2-3; perhaps TRBD1 as D (6 bases). Looked up from germline, CDR1 is SGDLS and CDR2 is YYNGEE. V lost 2 bases, J lost 2 bases, and 12 bases lay in between. CDR3 length: 15 amino acids. The CDR3 DNA is TGTGCCAGCAGCGTCGAGACAGGAATCACAGATACGCAGTATTTT. It codes for CASSVETGITDTQYF.

The rearrangement links TRBV19 to TRBJ1-1, with 7 nucleotides matching TRBD1. The CDR3 is 15 amino acids. After removal of 4 bases from V and 1 base from J, the junction contained 6 bases not matched to a gene. Germline loops: CDR1 LNHDA, CDR2 SQIVND (reference sequence). CDR3 DNA: TGTGCCAGTAGTAGAACAGGGGAAGGGAACACTGAAGCTTTCTTT. It is translated as CASSRTGEGNTEAFF.

The chain combines TRBV5-6 with TRBJ2-3; D gene ambiguous. The CDR3 has 13 residues. Deletions cut 0 bases from V and 12 bases from J, with 14 bases between. In germline, CDR1 is SGHDT, CDR2 YYEEEE. The CDR3 nucleotides read TGTGCCAGCAGCTTGGGAGGAGCCGTACTCCAGTATTTT. Translation: CASSLGGAVLQYF.

A single count supports this clone. As DNA, the CDR3 is TGCGCCAGCAGCCAACCGACTAGCGGGAGCCGGAATGAGCAGTTCTTC. This gives the protein CASSQPTSGSRNEQFF. This chain joins TRBV4-1 and TRBJ2-1; 12 bases are shared with TRBD2. Germline CDR1 is MGHRA and CDR2 is YSYEKL. There are 16 residues in the CDR3. The V segment lost 2 bases and the J segment 7 bases; nucleotides outside the gene matches: 6.

The rearrangement links TRBV5-4 to TRBJ2-7, with 7 bases fitting TRBD1. The V gene's germline CDR1 is SGHNT and CDR2 YYREEE (reference sequence). V was clipped by 5 bases and J by 1 base; unmatched bases: 6. The CDR3 length is 14 residues. The CDR3 sequence is CASRRDSSSYEQYF. The CDR3 region has the DNA TGTGCCAGCAGGAGGGACAGCTCATCCTACGAGCAGTACTTC.

The chain joins TRBV2 to TRBJ2-7, with TRBD2 matching over 13 bases. From germline, CDR1 is SNHLY and CDR2 FYNNEI. Trimming removed 8 bases from V and 5 bases from J; junction bases left unmatched: 21. This CDR3 has 19 amino acids. The CDR3 spells CASSPPGGLAGTRDHEQYF. The CDR3 coding sequence is TGTGCCAGCTCGCCACCGGGGGGACTAGCGGGAACTCGGGACCACGAGCAGTACTTC. The complete variable domain, with remaining parts taken from reference TRBV2 and TRBJ2-7, reads EPEVTQTPSHQVTQMGQEVILRCVPISNHLYFYWYRQILGQKVEFLVSFYNNEISEKSEIFDDQFSVERPDGSNFTLKIRSTKLEDSAMYFCASSPPGGLAGTRDHEQYFGPGTRLTVT.

This clone turned up a few times. The chain joins TRBV13 to TRBJ2-5; D may be TRBD1 (6 bases). The CDR3 length is 15 residues. With 0 bases removed from V and 5 bases from J, the gap between germline ends came to 13 bases. Germline values: CDR1 PRHDT, CDR2 FYEKMQ (reference sequence). In DNA form, the CDR3 reads TGTGCCAGCAGCTTAGGGTGGCAGGGGCGGGAGACCCAGTACTTC. It is translated as CASSLGWQGRETQYF.

The chain combines TRBV5-1 with TRBJ2-7; perhaps TRBD2 as D (5 bases). V was pared by 5 bases and J by 3 bases, with 12 bases between. The germline V gene has CDR1 SGHRS and CDR2 YFSETQ. This CDR3 comprises 13 residues. CDR3 protein: CASSAGILYEQYF. The DNA of the CDR3 is TGCGCCAGCAGTGCCGGGATTCTCTACGAGCAGTACTTC. The full variable domain, its missing parts supplied by reference TRBV5-1 and TRBJ2-7, is KAGVTQTPRYLIKTRGQQVTLSCSPISGHRSVSWYQQTPGQGLQFLFEYFSETQRNKGNFPGRFSGRQFSNSRSEMNVSTLELGDSALYLCASSAGILYEQYFGPGTRLTVT.

The chain has TRBV7-2 and TRBJ1-4; possibly TRBD1 for D (6 bases). Germline V gene data show CDR1 as SGHTA and CDR2 as FQGNSA. Trimming pared 5 bases from V and 7 bases from J, leaving 11 bases between. This CDR3 is 13 amino acids long. DNA for the CDR3: TGTGCCAGCAGCCCCCAGGGGTTTGAAAAACTGTTTTTT. Amino acid sequence: CASSPQGFEKLFF.

The chain combines TRBV5-4 with TRBJ1-2; D is undetermined. This CDR3 spans 15 amino acids. The V gene's germline CDR1 is SGHNT and CDR2 YYREEE (reference sequence). The V end was cut by 1 base, the J end by 3 bases, with 13 bases between. CDR3: CASSLSSGKDYGYTF. CDR3 coding DNA: TGTGCCAGCAGCTTGTCGTCAGGCAAGGACTATGGCTACACCTTC.

The chain combines TRBV12-5 with TRBJ1-2; no definite D call. V lost 3 bases to trimming and J lost 7 bases, with 15 bases between them. Germline V lookup: CDR1 LGHNT, CDR2 FRNRAP. CDR3 length: 14 residues. CDR3 in amino acids: CASGFLGDEVGYTF. The CDR3 DNA reads as TGTGCTAGTGGTTTCCTCGGGGATGAGGTTGGCTACACCTTC.

V and J are TRBV11-2 and TRBJ2-3, with D possibly being TRBD1 (5 bases). The CDR3 has 14 residues. CDR1 is SGHAT and CDR2 is FQNNGV in the germline V gene. The V end lost 0 bases, the J end lost 8 bases, and 12 bases lay between the germline ends. Here the CDR3 DNA reads TGTGCCAGCAGCTTAGATCCAGGGTCCGGTACGCAGTATTTT. It yields the protein CASSLDPGSGTQYF.

This rearrangement joins TRBV30 to TRBJ2-6; D remains ambiguous. V dropped 2 bases and J dropped 13 bases, with 12 bases sitting between them. The germline CDR1 and CDR2 sequences are GTSNPN and SVGIG (reference sequence). The CDR3 spans 12 residues. In DNA, the CDR3 is TGTGCCTGGAGTATTAGTGGTTTGGTCCTGACTTTC. Protein sequence: CAWSISGLVLTF.

This chain joins TRBV7-2 and TRBJ1-4; TRBD1 is a possible D gene (6 bases). The CDR3 contains 13 residues. The germline V gene has CDR1 SGHTA and CDR2 FQGNSA. Trimming shortened V by 8 bases and J by 3 bases, and 10 bases separated the two germline ends. The CDR3 DNA is TGTGCCAGCCGAAGGACAGCTAATGAAAAACTGTTTTTT. Its protein product is CASRRTANEKLFF.